The present TCR beta chain was sequenced within a study of cytomegalovirus exposure and HLA in healthy donors. Study observations and caveats: Later analysis demonstrated an association between a missense DCLRE1C variant and TCR beta V- and J-gene trimming.

Germline V CDR1 and CDR2: SGHTA, FQGTGA. The CDR3 contains 13 residues. The V and J ends lost 4 bases and 4 bases respectively, with 9 bases between them. With 60 Vbeta and 13 Jbeta primers, the PCR was carried out. Sequencing used immunoSEQ multiplex PCR; TCRdb keeps in-frame clones, though not all of them. The sample shows some 170,000 clones, about four fifths of them seen only once. About this clone itself: Its target is not known.

Sequencing input: PBMCs. The clonotype originates from a male donor in good health and CMV-seronegative. The rearrangement links TRBV7-3 to TRBJ2-3; D uncertain. Written as DNA, the CDR3 is TGTGCCAGCAGCTCCGGTGGGCCAGATACGCAGTATTTT. This gives the protein CASSSGGPDTQYF.